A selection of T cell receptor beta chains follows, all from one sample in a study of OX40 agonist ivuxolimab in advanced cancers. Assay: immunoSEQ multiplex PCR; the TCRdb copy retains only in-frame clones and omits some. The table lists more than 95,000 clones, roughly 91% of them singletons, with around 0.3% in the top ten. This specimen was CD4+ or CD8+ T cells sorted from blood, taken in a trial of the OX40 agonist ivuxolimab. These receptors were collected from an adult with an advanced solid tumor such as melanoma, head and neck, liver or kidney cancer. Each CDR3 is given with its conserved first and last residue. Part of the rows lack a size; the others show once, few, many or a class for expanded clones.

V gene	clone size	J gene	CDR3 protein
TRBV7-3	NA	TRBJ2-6	CASSLTTPPGTGANVLTF
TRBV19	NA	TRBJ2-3	CASSLSDSTDTQYF
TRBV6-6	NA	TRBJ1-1	CASKPAGGMNTEAFF
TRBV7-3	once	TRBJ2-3	CASSTWDGTDTQYF
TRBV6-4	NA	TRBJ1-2	CASSPGDSVGYGYTF
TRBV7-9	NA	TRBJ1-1	CASSLVGMNTEAFF
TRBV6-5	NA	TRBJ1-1	CASSTRRKTWTEAFF
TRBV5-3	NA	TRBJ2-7	CARLVMGSYEQYF
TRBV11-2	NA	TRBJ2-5	CASSFIAGGLQETQYF
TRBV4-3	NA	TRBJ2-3	CASSRTGGSDTQYF
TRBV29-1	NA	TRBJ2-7	CSVRTVYEQYF
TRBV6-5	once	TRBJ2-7	CASSPNNYYEQYF
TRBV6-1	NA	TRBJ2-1	CASSPRQRTRDEQFF
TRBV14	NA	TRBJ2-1	CASSSQRGGDEQFF
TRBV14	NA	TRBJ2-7	CASSQDTVSEQYF
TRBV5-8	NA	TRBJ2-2	CASSLTGQTKTGELFF
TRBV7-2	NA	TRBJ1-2	CASSLSGQPGHGYTF
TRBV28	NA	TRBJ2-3	CASSLGSGGDTQYF
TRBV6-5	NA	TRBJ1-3	CASSYGGESSGNTIYF
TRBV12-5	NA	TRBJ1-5	CASGLEAGQPQHF
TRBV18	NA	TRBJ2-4	CASSPGLAGGKLAKNIQYF
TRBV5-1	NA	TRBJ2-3	CASSLVGGGTDTQYF
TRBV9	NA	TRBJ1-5	CASSVQEGQPQHF
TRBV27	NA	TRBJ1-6	CASSLRDSYNSPLHF
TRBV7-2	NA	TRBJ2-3	CASSAAGGIDTQYF
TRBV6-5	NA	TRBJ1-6	CASSYGGANNSPLHF